This note documents a single TCR beta chain sequence. Trimming pared 7 bases from V and 0 bases from J, leaving 10 bases between. Looked up from germline, CDR1 is MDHEN and CDR2 is SYDVKM. This CDR3 spans 14 amino acids. The data belong to a study of blood T cell repertoires in COVID-19. The method was immunoSEQ multiplex PCR; TCRdb's version includes in-frame clones alone and lacks a portion of them. The repertoire holds some 260,000 clones, with 75% to 90% as singletons. The clonotype was recovered from a middle-aged man who had recovered from COVID-19. Source material: PBMCs or T cells enriched from blood (not recorded which). The rearrangement joins TRBV28 to TRBJ1-3; D uncertain. CDR3 region: CASNFGDSGNTIYF. CDR3 in DNA: TGTGCCAGCAATTTCGGGGACTCTGGAAACACCATATATTTT.